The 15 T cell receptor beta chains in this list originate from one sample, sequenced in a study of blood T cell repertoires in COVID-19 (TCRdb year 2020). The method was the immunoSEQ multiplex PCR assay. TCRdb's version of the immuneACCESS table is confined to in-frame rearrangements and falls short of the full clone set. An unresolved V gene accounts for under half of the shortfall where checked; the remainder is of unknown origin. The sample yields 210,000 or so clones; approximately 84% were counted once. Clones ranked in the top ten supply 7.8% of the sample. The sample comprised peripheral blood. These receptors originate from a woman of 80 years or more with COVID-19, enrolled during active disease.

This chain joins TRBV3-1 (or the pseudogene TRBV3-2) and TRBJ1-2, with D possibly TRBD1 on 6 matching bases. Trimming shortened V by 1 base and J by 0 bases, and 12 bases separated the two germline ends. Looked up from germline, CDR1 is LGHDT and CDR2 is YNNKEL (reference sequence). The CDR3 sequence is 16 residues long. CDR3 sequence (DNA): TGTGCCAGCAGCCAAGTTTCAGGGGCTACTAACTATGGCTACACCTTC. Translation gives CASSQVSGATNYGYTF.

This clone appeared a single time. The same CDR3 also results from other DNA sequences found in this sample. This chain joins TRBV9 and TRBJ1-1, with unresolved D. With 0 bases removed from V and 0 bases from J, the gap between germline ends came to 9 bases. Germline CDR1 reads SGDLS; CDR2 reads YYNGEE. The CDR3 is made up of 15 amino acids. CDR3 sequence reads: CASSVGSLLNTEAFF. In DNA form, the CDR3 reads TGTGCCAGCAGCGTAGGGAGTCTACTGAACACTGAAGCTTTCTTT.

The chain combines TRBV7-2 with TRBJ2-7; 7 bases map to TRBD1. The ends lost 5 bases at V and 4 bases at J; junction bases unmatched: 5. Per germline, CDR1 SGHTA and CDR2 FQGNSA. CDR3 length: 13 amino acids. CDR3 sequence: CASSLKTGYEQYF. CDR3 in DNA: TGTGCCAGCAGCCTAAAGACAGGGTACGAGCAGTACTTC.

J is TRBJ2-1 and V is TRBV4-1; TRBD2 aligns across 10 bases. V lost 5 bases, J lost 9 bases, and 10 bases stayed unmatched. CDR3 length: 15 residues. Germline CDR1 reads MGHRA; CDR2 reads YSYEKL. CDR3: CASSSHKREGFEQFF. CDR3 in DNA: TGCGCCAGCAGCAGTCACAAGCGGGAGGGCTTTGAGCAGTTCTTC.

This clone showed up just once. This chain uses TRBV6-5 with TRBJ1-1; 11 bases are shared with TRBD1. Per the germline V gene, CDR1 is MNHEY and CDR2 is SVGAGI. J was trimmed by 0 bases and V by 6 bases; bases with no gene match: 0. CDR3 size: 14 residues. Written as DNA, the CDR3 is TGTGCCAGCAGGGACAGGGGGCTGAACACTGAAGCTTTCTTT. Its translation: CASRDRGLNTEAFF.

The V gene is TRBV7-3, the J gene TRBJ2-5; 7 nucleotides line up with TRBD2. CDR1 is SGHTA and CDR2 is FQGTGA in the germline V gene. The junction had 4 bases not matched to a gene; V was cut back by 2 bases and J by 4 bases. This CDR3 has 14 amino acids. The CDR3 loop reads CASSLRGVGETQYF. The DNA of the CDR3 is TGTGCCAGCAGCTTACGGGGGGTAGGAGAGACCCAGTACTTC.

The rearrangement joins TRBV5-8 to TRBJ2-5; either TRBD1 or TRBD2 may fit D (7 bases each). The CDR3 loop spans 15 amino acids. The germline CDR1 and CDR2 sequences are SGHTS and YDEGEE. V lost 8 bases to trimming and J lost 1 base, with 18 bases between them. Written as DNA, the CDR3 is TGTGCCAGTAGCGGGCCTGGGACAGTCCAAGAGACCCAGTACTTC. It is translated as CASSGPGTVQETQYF.

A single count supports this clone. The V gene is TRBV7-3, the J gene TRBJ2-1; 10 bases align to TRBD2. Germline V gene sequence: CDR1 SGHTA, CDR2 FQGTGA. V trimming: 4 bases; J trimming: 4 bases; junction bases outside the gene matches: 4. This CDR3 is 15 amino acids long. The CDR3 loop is CASSSSGGVYNEQFF. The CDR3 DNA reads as TGTGCCAGCAGCTCCAGCGGGGGGGTATACAATGAGCAGTTCTTC.

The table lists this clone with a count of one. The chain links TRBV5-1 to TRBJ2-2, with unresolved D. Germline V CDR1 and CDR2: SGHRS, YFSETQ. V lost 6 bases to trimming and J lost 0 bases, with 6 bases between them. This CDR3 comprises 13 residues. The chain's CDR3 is CASNPANTGELFF. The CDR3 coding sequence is TGCGCCAGCAACCCGGCGAACACCGGGGAGCTGTTTTTT.

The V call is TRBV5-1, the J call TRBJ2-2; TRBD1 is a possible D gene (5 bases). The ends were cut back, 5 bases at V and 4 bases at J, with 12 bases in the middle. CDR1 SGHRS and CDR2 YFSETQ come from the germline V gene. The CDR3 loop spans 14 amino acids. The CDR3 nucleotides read TGCGCCAGCAGTCAGGGATCGGGCACCGGGGAGCTGTTTTTT. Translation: CASSQGSGTGELFF. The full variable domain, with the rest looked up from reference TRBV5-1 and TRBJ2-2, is KAGVTQTPRYLIKTRGQQVTLSCSPISGHRSVSWYQQTPGQGLQFLFEYFSETQRNKGNFPGRFSGRQFSNSRSEMNVSTLELGDSALYLCASSQGSGTGELFFGEGSRLTVL.

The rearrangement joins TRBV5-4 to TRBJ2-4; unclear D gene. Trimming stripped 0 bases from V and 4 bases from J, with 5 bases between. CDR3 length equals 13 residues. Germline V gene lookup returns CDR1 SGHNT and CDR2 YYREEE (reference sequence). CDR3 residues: CASSLDYKNIQYF. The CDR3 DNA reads TGTGCCAGCAGCTTGGATTATAAAAACATTCAGTACTTC.

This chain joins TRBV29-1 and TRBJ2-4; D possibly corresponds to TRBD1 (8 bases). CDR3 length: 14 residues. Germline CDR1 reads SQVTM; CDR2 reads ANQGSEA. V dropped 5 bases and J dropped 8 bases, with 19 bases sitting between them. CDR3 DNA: TGCAGCGTTCAGATTACACAGGGGGGGGACATTCAGTACTTC. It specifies CSVQITQGGDIQYF.

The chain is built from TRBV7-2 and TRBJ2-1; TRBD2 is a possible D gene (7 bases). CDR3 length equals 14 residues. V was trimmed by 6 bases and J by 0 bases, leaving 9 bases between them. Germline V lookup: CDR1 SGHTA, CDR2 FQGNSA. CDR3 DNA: TGTGCCAGCAGAGGGGGGGGCTCCTACAATGAGCAGTTCTTC. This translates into CASRGGGSYNEQFF. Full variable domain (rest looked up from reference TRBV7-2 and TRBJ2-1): GAGVSQSPSNKVTEKGKDVELRCDPISGHTALYWYRQSLGQGLEFLIYFQGNSAPDKSGLPSDRFSAERTGGSVSTLTIQRTQQEDSAVYLCASRGGGSYNEQFFGPGTRLTVL.

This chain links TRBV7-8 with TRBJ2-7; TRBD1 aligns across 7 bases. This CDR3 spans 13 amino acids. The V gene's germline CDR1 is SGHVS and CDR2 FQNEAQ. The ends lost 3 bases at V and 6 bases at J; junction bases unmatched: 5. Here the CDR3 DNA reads TGTGCCAGCAGCTTCGACAGGGTGAGCGAGCAGTACTTC. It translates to CASSFDRVSEQYF.

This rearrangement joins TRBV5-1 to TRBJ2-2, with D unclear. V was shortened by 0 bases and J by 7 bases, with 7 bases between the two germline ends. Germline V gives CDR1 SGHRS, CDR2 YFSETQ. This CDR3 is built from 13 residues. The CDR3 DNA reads TGCGCCAGCAGCTTGGTTCCGGTCGGGGAGCTGTTTTTT. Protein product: CASSLVPVGELFF.